The entry below gives a single TCR beta chain sequence along with its context. The antigen is not known. One junction end disagrees with the germline gene, perhaps due to a read error. This specimen comes from a study of tumor-infiltrating lymphocytes in primary liver carcinoma. The study's findings and limits: Relative to blood, tumors carried a significantly larger fraction of the repertoire in their top 250 clones (p = 0.039).

Starting from 500 ng of total RNA, TCR beta cDNA was produced with a primer in the constant region. Slightly modified ARM-PCR, run as three nested multiplex PCR rounds, produced the TCR beta libraries. TRBV1-TRBV30 forward primers paired with a C-beta reverse primer drove the first two PCR rounds, 10 cycles each. One entry per CDR3 protein results from TCRdb running MiXCR on the multiplex PCR reads. This sample has about 120,000 distinct CDR3 sequences, with around 70% found just once. CDR1 and CDR2 from the germline V gene are MNHEY and SVGAGI. This CDR3 spans 15 amino acids. The roughly 20-31 mg bulk tissue piece was not sorted before simultaneous RNA and DNA extraction.

This rearrangement joins TRBV6-5 to TRBJ2-1, with TRBD2 matching over 8 bases. Sequenced sample: tumor-adjacent normal liver tissue. The receptor was derived from a woman aged 55-69 years with primary liver carcinoma and hepatitis B virus infection. This chain's CDR3 is CASSTAGVSYDEQFF. The CDR3 DNA reads as TGCGCCAGCAGTACAGCGGGGGTTTCCTACGATGAGCAGTTCTTC.